Listed below are T cell receptor beta chains from one sample, sequenced in a study of cytomegalovirus exposure and HLA in healthy donors. Sequencing was performed with immunoSEQ multiplex PCR; in TCRdb, only in-frame clones are kept and a portion is missing. The sample has tens of thousands of clones; approximately 80% are singletons. The sequenced sample was PBMCs. These receptors were obtained from a man younger than 45 in good health and CMV-seronegative. The CDR3 runs from the conserved cysteine through the conserved F or W. Fields, in order: V gene, clone size, D gene, J gene, CDR3 DNA, CDR3 protein. A D gene is named only where the DNA matches it firmly. Expanded clones get a size class; other rows say once, few or many, or leave the size out.

V gene: TRBV28; clone size: -; D gene: TRBD1; J gene: TRBJ2-1; CDR3 DNA: TGTGCCAGCAGTGCCTCATGGACAGGCTACAATGAGCAGTTCTTC; CDR3 protein: CASSASWTGYNEQFF
V gene: TRBV5-4; clone size: -; D gene: TRBD1; J gene: TRBJ1-2; CDR3 DNA: TGTGCCAGCAGTCGACAGGGGGCGCGGGACTATGGCTACACCTTC; CDR3 protein: CASSRQGARDYGYTF
V gene: TRBV5-6; clone size: -; D gene: -; J gene: TRBJ1-1; CDR3 DNA: TGTGCCAGCAGCTTGATCGGCGGGAGGTCTGAAGCTTTCTTT; CDR3 protein: CASSLIGGRSEAFF
V gene: TRBV7-2; clone size: -; D gene: -; J gene: TRBJ2-1; CDR3 DNA: TGTGCCAGCAGACCAGGGGGGGGGACTAGTCCACGCGGGCAGTTCTTC; CDR3 protein: CASRPGGGTSPRGQFF
V gene: TRBV6-1; clone size: -; D gene: -; J gene: TRBJ1-5; CDR3 DNA: TGTGCCAGCAGTGACCAGGGGAATCAGCCCCAGCATTTT; CDR3 protein: CASSDQGNQPQHF
V gene: TRBV6-6; clone size: many; D gene: -; J gene: TRBJ1-1; CDR3 DNA: TGTGCCAGCACCCACGGGGGAAAAGAAGCTTTCTTT; CDR3 protein: CASTHGGKEAFF
V gene: TRBV9; clone size: -; D gene: -; J gene: TRBJ2-3; CDR3 DNA: TGTGCCAGCAGCGCCCGATACACGTCCCTGAGCACAGATACGCAGTATTTT; CDR3 protein: CASSARYTSLSTDTQYF
V gene: TRBV7-9; clone size: -; D gene: -; J gene: TRBJ1-2; CDR3 DNA: TGTGCCAGCAGCCCCCACGTCAGGGAAAATAGCTATGGCTACACCTTC; CDR3 protein: CASSPHVRENSYGYTF
V gene: TRBV18; clone size: -; D gene: -; J gene: TRBJ2-5; CDR3 DNA: TGTGCCAGCTCCCCGAGAGGGGGAAGACAAGAGACCCAGTACTTC; CDR3 protein: CASSPRGGRQETQYF
V gene: TRBV10-3; clone size: -; D gene: TRBD1; J gene: TRBJ2-7; CDR3 DNA: TGTGCCATCAGTGAGGGGACAGGCTCCCACGAGCAGTACTTC; CDR3 protein: CAISEGTGSHEQYF
V gene: TRBV4-1; clone size: -; D gene: -; J gene: TRBJ1-4; CDR3 DNA: TGCGCCAGCAGCCGGGCCCTTGACCCTCGGGGATCATCTAATGAAAAACTGTTTTTT; CDR3 protein: CASSRALDPRGSSNEKLFF
V gene: TRBV29-1; clone size: once; D gene: TRBD2; J gene: TRBJ2-1; CDR3 DNA: TGCAGCGCCAGCGGACTAGCGGGAGACGGGCAGTTCTTC; CDR3 protein: CSASGLAGDGQFF